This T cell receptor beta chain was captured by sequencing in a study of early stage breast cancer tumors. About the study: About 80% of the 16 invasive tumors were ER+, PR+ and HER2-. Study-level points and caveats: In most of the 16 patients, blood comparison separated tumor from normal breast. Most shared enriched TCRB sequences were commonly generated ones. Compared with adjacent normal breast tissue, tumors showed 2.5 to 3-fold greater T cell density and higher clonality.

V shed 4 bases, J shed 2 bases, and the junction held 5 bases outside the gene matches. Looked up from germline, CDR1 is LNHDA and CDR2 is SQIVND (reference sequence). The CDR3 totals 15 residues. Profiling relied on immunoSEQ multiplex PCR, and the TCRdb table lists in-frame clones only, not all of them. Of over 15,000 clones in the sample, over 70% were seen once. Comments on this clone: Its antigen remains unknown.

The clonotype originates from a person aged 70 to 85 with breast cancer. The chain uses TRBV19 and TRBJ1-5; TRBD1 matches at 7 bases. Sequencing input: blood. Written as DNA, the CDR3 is TGTGCCAGTAGTAACCCCGACAGGGGCAATCAGCCCCAGCATTTT. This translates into CASSNPDRGNQPQHF.